The 30 T cell receptor beta chains below come from one sample, sequenced in a study of cytomegalovirus exposure and HLA in healthy donors. PCR was performed using 60 Vbeta and 13 Jbeta primers. Libraries were prepared by immunoSEQ multiplex PCR; TCRdb keeps only in-frame clonotypes and omits some of them. The table has 130,000 or so clones, approximately 80% seen once. Sequencing input: PBMCs. Source of these receptors: a man aged 18 to 35 in good health and CMV-seropositive.

The rearrangement uses TRBV6-1 and TRBJ2-7; tentative D call: TRBD1 (6 bases). This CDR3 comprises 13 residues. Germline CDR1 MNHNS, CDR2 SASEGT. Between the trimmed V and J ends, which lost 8 bases and 3 bases, there was a span of 14 bases. DNA for the CDR3: TGTGCCAGCGGGGGCAGGGTGTACTACGAGCAGTACTTC. Amino acids: CASGGRVYYEQYF.

This clone came up a few times. The V call is TRBV30, the J call TRBJ1-1; D may be TRBD1 (6 bases). The germline gives CDR1 GTSNPN, CDR2 SVGIG (reference sequence). The CDR3 contains 17 residues. With 0 bases removed from V and 2 bases from J, the gap between germline ends came to 19 bases. The DNA for the CDR3 is TGTGCCTGGAGTGTACTAGGGGGACGGGGAACTAACACTGAAGCTTTCTTT. This gives the protein CAWSVLGGRGTNTEAFF. Based on the CDR3 plus reference TRBV30 and TRBJ1-1, the full variable domain is SQTIHQWPATLVQPVGSPLSLECTVEGTSNPNLYWYRQAAGRGLQLLFYSVGIGQISSEVPQNLSASRPQDRQFILSSKKLLLSDSGFYLCAWSVLGGRGTNTEAFFGQGTRLTVV.

This clone has only a few counts. This chain uses TRBV19 with TRBJ1-1; TRBD1 agrees at 8 bases. CDR1 and CDR2 (germline): LNHDA, SQIVND (reference sequence). This CDR3 is 12 amino acids long. V gave up 4 bases and J gave up 11 bases; unmatched junction bases: 6. CDR3 DNA sequence: TGTGCCAGTAGTAACAGGGGGTTGGGTGCTTTCTTT. This translates into CASSNRGLGAFF.

The chain combines TRBV2 with TRBJ2-7; weak D call: TRBD2 (6 bases). In germline, CDR1 is SNHLY, CDR2 FYNNEI. V was clipped by 8 bases and J by 3 bases, with 11 bases between them. CDR3 size: 12 residues. CDR3 protein: CASRDSLYEQYF. The CDR3 DNA follows: TGTGCCAGCCGGGACTCCCTCTACGAGCAGTACTTC.

The chain recombines TRBV5-1 with TRBJ2-5, with 14 bases identical to TRBD2. CDR3 length equals 17 residues. With 3 bases clipped from V and 4 bases from J, the junction kept 8 bases outside the gene matches. CDR1 is SGHRS and CDR2 is YFSETQ in the germline V gene. In DNA, the CDR3 is TGCGCCAGCAGCTGGGCCAGACTAGCGGGGGGGCGAGAGACCCAGTACTTC. Encoded protein: CASSWARLAGGRETQYF.

The V gene is TRBV5-6, the J gene TRBJ2-7; D might be TRBD1 (5 bases). Trimming took 2 bases from V and 7 from J, leaving 10 bases between them. The CDR3 totals 12 residues. Looked up from germline, CDR1 is SGHDT and CDR2 is YYEEEE. CDR3 amino acids: CASSFTGEEQYF. The DNA of the CDR3 is TGTGCCAGCAGCTTTACAGGAGAGGAGCAGTACTTC.

This chain links TRBV2 with TRBJ2-7; 8 nucleotides match TRBD1. Germline CDR1 and CDR2: SNHLY and FYNNEI. The CDR3 spans 12 residues. The J segment lost 2 bases and the V segment lost 10 bases, leaving 4 bases of the junction unmatched. CDR3 nucleotide sequence: TGTGCCACCCGGACAGGGACCTACGAGCAGTACTTC. The encoded protein is CATRTGTYEQYF.

This chain links TRBV4-2 with TRBJ1-1; D might be TRBD1 (6 bases). V lost 4 bases and J lost 2, with 14 bases in between. The CDR3 is made up of 15 amino acids. CDR1 and CDR2 from the germline V gene are LGHNA and YNFKEQ. In DNA, the CDR3 is TGTGCCAGCAGCCTTCGGGGGGCAGATAACACTGAAGCTTTCTTT. It yields the protein CASSLRGADNTEAFF.

The rearrangement uses TRBV13 and TRBJ2-1; 14 nucleotides match TRBD2. CDR3 length: 20 amino acids. The V gene's germline CDR1 is PRHDT and CDR2 FYEKMQ (reference sequence). J lost 4 bases, V lost 1 base, and 12 bases had no gene match. CDR3: CASSLDRTSGRPPPYNEQFF. The CDR3 DNA sequence: TGTGCCAGCAGCTTAGATAGGACTAGCGGGAGGCCTCCCCCATACAATGAGCAGTTCTTC.

The genes are TRBV7-8 and TRBJ2-1; TRBD2 might be the D (5 bases). Per the germline V gene, CDR1 is SGHVS and CDR2 is FQNEAQ. The CDR3 contains 13 residues. Trimming removed 3 bases from V and 8 bases from J, with 11 bases in between. Here the CDR3 reads CASSLADSDEQFF. CDR3 DNA sequence: TGTGCCAGCAGCTTGGCGGACTCGGATGAGCAGTTCTTC.

The CDR3 sequence: CASSASTSSETQYF. CDR3 nucleotide sequence: TGTGCCAGCAGCGCTTCGACTAGTTCTGAGACCCAGTACTTC. The chain is built from TRBV11-1 and TRBJ2-5; possible D gene TRBD2, 6 bases. V was shortened by 5 bases and J by 5 bases, with 15 bases between the two germline ends. Germline V gene lookup returns CDR1 SGHAT and CDR2 FQDESV (reference sequence). This CDR3 is built from 14 residues.

The V and J genes are TRBV30 and TRBJ2-1, with 11 bases fitting TRBD2. V gave up 2 bases and J gave up 4 bases; unmatched junction bases: 7. Germline CDR1 is GTSNPN and CDR2 is SVGIG (reference sequence). This CDR3 has 16 residues. DNA of the CDR3: TGTGCCTGGAGTTACTGGACTAGCGGGCCTTACAATGAGCAGTTCTTC. It codes for CAWSYWTSGPYNEQFF.

This clone was recorded only once. The chain uses TRBV2 and TRBJ2-1; TRBD2 aligns across 11 bases. The germline gives CDR1 SNHLY, CDR2 FYNNEI. This CDR3 has 15 amino acids. Trimming removed 6 bases from V and 6 bases from J; junction bases left unmatched: 7. CDR3 in amino acids: CASRELAGVSNEQFF. Here the CDR3 DNA reads TGTGCCAGCAGAGAACTAGCGGGAGTCTCCAATGAGCAGTTCTTC.

V and J are TRBV7-9 and TRBJ2-3; 8 bases agree with TRBD1. Losses at the gene ends were 5 bases for V and 0 bases for J; bases not matched to a gene: 4. Germline CDR1 SEHNR, CDR2 FQNEAQ (reference sequence). The length of the CDR3 is 15 residues. CDR3 sequence (DNA): TGTGCCAGCAGCACCCGACAGGGGAGCACAGATACGCAGTATTTT. This sequence encodes CASSTRQGSTDTQYF.

The gene calls are TRBV11-3 and TRBJ1-3; TRBD1 matches 9 bases. With V trimmed by 4 bases and J by 4 bases, 8 bases remained unmatched. CDR1 SGHNT and CDR2 YENEEA come from the germline V gene. The CDR3 spans 16 residues. The CDR3 sequence: CASSSRGQGSGNTIYF. In DNA form, the CDR3 reads TGTGCCAGCAGCTCCCGGGGACAGGGATCGGGAAACACCATATATTTT.

The V call is TRBV21-1, the J call TRBJ2-3; the D call of TRBD2 is as the table states it, not checked on the DNA. TRBV21-1 is listed as a pseudogene. The CDR3 sequence is 18 residues long. The DNA for the CDR3 is TGTGCCAGCAGCAAAACGGGGTCTCCTGACCTGGGCACAGATACGCAGTATTTT. As protein: CASSKTGSPDLGTDTQYF.

The V call is TRBV11-2, the J call TRBJ2-5; D is uncertain. The J call is uncertain, as TRBJ2-7 better fits the DNA end. This CDR3 is built from 11 residues. In germline, CDR1 is SGHAT, CDR2 FQNNGV. CDR3 nucleotide sequence: TGTGCCAGCAGCTTTTCCTACGAGCAGTACTTC. The encoded protein is CASSFSYEQYF.

In this sample, this clone turned up once. A read error may account for a junction end that differs from germline. The rearrangement uses TRBV7-9 and TRBJ1-4, with D maybe TRBD1 (5 bases). Germline values: CDR1 SEHNR, CDR2 FQNEAQ (reference sequence). This CDR3 spans 15 amino acids. The CDR3 spells CSSSPTGFGNEKLFF. CDR3 bases: TGTTCCAGCAGCCCAACAGGTTTCGGTAATGAAAAACTGTTTTTT.

The table lists this clone with a few counts. The chain has TRBV5-4 and TRBJ2-5; D might be TRBD1 (6 bases). In germline, CDR1 is SGHNT, CDR2 YYREEE (reference sequence). V was shortened by 6 bases and J by 2 bases, with 11 bases between the two germline ends. The CDR3 has 13 residues. The DNA for the CDR3 is TGTGCCAGCAACCCGGGACAACAAGAGACCCAGTACTTC. The encoded protein is CASNPGQQETQYF. Full variable domain (outside the CDR3, taken from reference TRBV5-4 and TRBJ2-5): ETGVTQSPTHLIKTRGQQVTLRCSSQSGHNTVSWYQQALGQGPQFIFQYYREEENGRGNFPPRFSGLQFPNYSSELNVNALELDDSALYLCASNPGQQETQYFGPGTRLLVL.

The chain has TRBV5-4 and TRBJ2-4; 7 nucleotides match TRBD2. Trimming removed 3 bases from V and 5 bases from J; junction bases left unmatched: 2. The CDR3 runs 13 residues. Per the germline V gene, CDR1 is SGHNT and CDR2 is YYREEE (reference sequence). The CDR3 here is CASSSGLENIQYF. DNA for the CDR3: TGTGCCAGCAGCTCCGGACTAGAAAACATTCAGTACTTC. The full variable domain, completed using reference TRBV5-4 and TRBJ2-4, is ETGVTQSPTHLIKTRGQQVTLRCSSQSGHNTVSWYQQALGQGPQFIFQYYREEENGRGNFPPRFSGLQFPNYSSELNVNALELDDSALYLCASSSGLENIQYFGAGTRLSVL.

This clone has more than one count but fewer than ten. The chain combines TRBV2 with TRBJ1-5; perhaps TRBD1 as D (6 bases). V dropped 7 bases and J dropped 3 bases, with 13 bases sitting between them. CDR1 is SNHLY and CDR2 is FYNNEI in the germline V gene. The length of the CDR3 is 14 residues. The CDR3 sequence is CASKGGDLNQPQHF. CDR3 sequence (DNA): TGTGCCAGCAAAGGGGGGGATCTCAATCAGCCCCAGCATTTT.

This clone was seen only a few times. The gene calls are TRBV4-2 and TRBJ1-1, with 7 nucleotides matching TRBD1. CDR3 size: 15 residues. The V and J ends lost 5 bases and 5 bases, in that order; junction bases with no gene match: 11. The germline V gene has CDR1 LGHNA and CDR2 YNFKEQ. CDR3 nucleotide sequence: TGTGCCAGCAGCGGGCGAGGGGGCGCGTGGACTGAAGCTTTCTTT. Protein sequence: CASSGRGGAWTEAFF.

CDR3 residues: CASSSGGSPYEQYF. The CDR3 nucleotides are TGTGCCAGCAGCTCCGGCGGTAGCCCCTACGAGCAGTACTTC. J is TRBJ2-7 and V is TRBV11-3; D is unresolved. This CDR3 has 14 residues. The germline CDR1 and CDR2 sequences are SGHNT and YENEEA. The germline V and J ends were trimmed by 4 bases and 2 bases, with 12 bases remaining between them.

V usage is TRBV14 and J usage is TRBJ2-7; the D gene is possibly TRBD2 (6 bases). The CDR3 totals 13 residues. Germline V gene lookup returns CDR1 SGHDN and CDR2 FVKESK. V lost 3 bases and J lost 7, with 13 bases in between. CDR3 DNA sequence: TGTGCCAGCAGCCATGGAGGGGATGAAGAGCAGTACTTC. Its protein product is CASSHGGDEEQYF.

V is TRBV5-1 and J is TRBJ2-2; 8 bases map to TRBD2. V was clipped by 3 bases and J by 6 bases; unmatched bases: 7. From germline, CDR1 is SGHRS and CDR2 YFSETQ. The CDR3 is 15 amino acids. DNA for the CDR3: TGCGCCAGCAGCTATTCAACTAGCGGTGCCGGGGAGCTGTTTTTT. Its protein product is CASSYSTSGAGELFF.

This clone was observed a handful of times. The rearrangement uses TRBV10-3 and TRBJ2-7; 10 bases match TRBD1. V shed 8 bases, J shed 3 bases, and the junction held 7 bases outside the gene matches. This CDR3 has 14 residues. The germline gives CDR1 ENHRY, CDR2 SYGVKD. The CDR3, as DNA: TGTGCCATCGCAGAAGGGGACAGGGGCTACGAGCAGTACTTC. Amino acid sequence: CAIAEGDRGYEQYF.

In this sample, this clone turned up once. V is TRBV5-1 and J is TRBJ2-7, with D maybe TRBD1 (5 bases). Germline loops: CDR1 SGHRS, CDR2 YFSETQ. The CDR3 runs 15 residues. V was clipped by 0 bases and J by 2 bases, with 12 bases between them. CDR3 region: CASSLGGRGPYEQYF. CDR3 coding DNA: TGCGCCAGCAGCTTGGGGGGAAGGGGCCCCTACGAGCAGTACTTC.

This clone was seen a single time. This chain uses TRBV10-3 with TRBJ1-2; no firm D call. Trimming stripped 7 bases from V and 8 bases from J, with 11 bases between. The CDR3 spans 11 residues. Germline lookup yields CDR1 ENHRY and CDR2 SYGVKD. The CDR3 DNA reads TGTGCCATCAATGGCGAGGAAGGCTACACCTTC. It encodes CAINGEEGYTF.

V and J are TRBV6-5 and TRBJ2-7; D unresolved. This CDR3 region has 13 residues. The germline V and J ends were trimmed by 3 bases and 4 bases, with 10 bases remaining between them. CDR1 is MNHEY and CDR2 is SVGAGI in the germline V gene. CDR3 residues: CASSYSNVYEQYF. The DNA for the CDR3 is TGTGCCAGCAGTTATAGTAACGTGTACGAGCAGTACTTC.

This clone showed up just once. The chain links TRBV7-6 to TRBJ1-5; D might be TRBD1 (6 bases). Germline V gives CDR1 SGHVS, CDR2 FNYEAQ. Trimming removed 5 bases at V and 2 bases at J, with 19 bases between. The CDR3 length is 17 residues. CDR3 residues: CASSPELDSIGNQPQHF. The DNA of the CDR3 is TGTGCCAGCAGCCCCGAACTGGACAGCATTGGCAATCAGCCCCAGCATTTT.